This entry is about one T cell receptor beta chain. The data were produced by immunoSEQ multiplex PCR, yet TCRdb's version contains in-frame clones alone and is incomplete. The table shows a few hundred thousand clones, with 70% to 90% occurring only once. These data come from a study of blood T cell repertoires in COVID-19. Study background: Spain, Italy and the United States supplied samples that represented acute and convalescent COVID-19. T cells, B-cell-depleted T cells, or PBMCs supplied cDNA or gDNA.

Recruits, aged roughly 18 to 100 years, lived in 25 or so US areas. Allocation to cohorts depended on clinical history reported by the participants. This CDR3 has 12 residues. With 4 bases removed from V and 2 bases from J, the gap between germline ends came to 7 bases. This receptor was obtained from a woman in her 40s with acute COVID-19. The sample consisted of PBMCs or T cells enriched from blood (not recorded which). This chain links TRBV5-3 with TRBJ2-7; D uncertain. TRBV5-3 falls under the ORF class, with uncertain function. The CDR3 sequence is CARSPPAYEQYF. The CDR3 region has the DNA TGTGCCAGAAGCCCCCCTGCCTACGAGCAGTACTTC.